Listed below are T cell receptor beta chains from one sample, sequenced in a study of blood T cell repertoires in COVID-19. Repertoires were generated with immunoSEQ multiplex PCR, while TCRdb's copy carries only in-frame clones and drops some. The table lists 280,000 or so clones, around four fifths of them singletons. Input material: peripheral blood. These receptor sequences come from a woman in her forties or fifties who had recovered from COVID-19. Both conserved end residues are part of each CDR3. The D gene is left open where the match is weak. Rows may omit the clone size; those that give it use once, few, many or a size class.

abundance	v_gene	j_gene	d_gene	CDR3aa	CDR3nt
.	TRBV5-4	TRBJ1-2	TRBD1	CASSSTGNYGYTF	TGTGCCAGCAGCTCGACAGGGAACTATGGCTACACCTTC
.	TRBV2	TRBJ1-5	TRBD1	CASNNPGTGGRQPQHF	TGTGCCAGCAATAACCCCGGGACAGGGGGCCGTCAGCCCCAGCATTTT
.	TRBV4-3	TRBJ2-3	TRBD2	CASSHPSGSPTFGTDTQYF	TGCGCCAGCAGCCACCCTAGCGGGAGTCCCACTTTCGGCACAGATACGCAGTATTTT
.	TRBV3-1/TRBV3-2	TRBJ2-1	TRBD2	CASSHPTFSGGHENEQFF	TGTGCCAGCAGCCACCCAACTTTTAGCGGGGGGCACGAGAATGAGCAGTTCTTC
once	TRBV21-1	TRBJ2-7	.	CASSSKPREAVYEQYF	TGTGCCAGCAGCAGTAAGCCACGGGAGGCGGTGTACGAGCAGTACTTC
.	TRBV30	TRBJ2-5	.	CAWSLGTLKTQYF	TGTGCCTGGAGCCTCGGGACTTTGAAGACCCAGTACTTC
.	TRBV19	TRBJ1-1	TRBD1	CASGRGAGTEAFF	TGTGCCAGTGGCAGGGGGGCTGGCACTGAAGCTTTCTTT
.	TRBV6-1	TRBJ1-5	.	CASSEGAGRQPQHF	TGTGCCAGCAGTGAGGGGGCAGGTCGTCAGCCCCAGCATTTT
.	TRBV3-1/TRBV3-2	TRBJ1-2	TRBD1	CASSQDYESTNRGLPYYGYTF	TGTGCCAGCAGCCAAGATTACGAATCTACCAACAGGGGACTGCCTTACTATGGCTACACCTTC
.	TRBV5-4	TRBJ1-3	.	CASSTPSGNTIYF	TGTGCCAGCAGCACTCCCTCTGGAAACACCATATATTTT
.	TRBV21-1	TRBJ1-5	.	CASSITGRQPQHF	TGTGCCAGCAGCATTACAGGGCGTCAGCCCCAGCATTTT
.	TRBV5-1	TRBJ2-3	TRBD2	CASSLVTSGGADTQYF	TGCGCCAGCAGCTTGGTGACCAGCGGGGGGGCGGATACGCAGTATTTT
.	TRBV7-2	TRBJ1-2	.	CASSPQGVYGYTF	TGTGCCAGCAGCCCACAGGGTGTCTATGGCTACACCTTC
.	TRBV5-6	TRBJ2-5	TRBD1	CASSSGWGTGVETQYF	TGTGCCAGCAGCTCGGGGTGGGGGACAGGGGTTGAGACCCAGTACTTC
.	TRBV19	TRBJ1-4	.	CASLGQAPDEKLFF	TGTGCCAGTTTGGGGCAGGCCCCGGATGAAAAACTGTTTTTT
.	TRBV6-6	TRBJ2-2	.	CASSYSTGRAGELFF	TGTGCCAGCAGTTACTCTACAGGGAGGGCCGGGGAGCTGTTTTTT
.	TRBV5-1	TRBJ1-1	TRBD1	CASSTTGSVNTEAFF	TGCGCCAGCAGCACGACAGGGAGTGTGAACACTGAAGCTTTCTTT
few	TRBV29-1	TRBJ1-1	.	CSVAREMNTEAFF	TGCAGCGTTGCGAGGGAGATGAACACTGAAGCTTTCTTT
.	TRBV7-2	TRBJ2-7	TRBD2	CASSSGRGTEQYF	TGTGCCAGCAGCTCAGGGCGGGGGACCGAGCAGTACTTC
once	TRBV19	TRBJ2-5	TRBD1	CASSTTGGRETQYF	TGTGCCAGTAGTACTACAGGGGGCCGGGAGACCCAGTACTTC
.	TRBV3-1/TRBV3-2	TRBJ2-7	TRBD1	CASSRDSHDEQYF	TGTGCCAGCAGCCGGGACAGTCACGACGAGCAGTACTTC
.	TRBV30	TRBJ2-7	.	CAWSSVGGEQYF	TGTGCCTGGAGTTCTGTAGGGGGCGAGCAGTACTTC
.	TRBV28	TRBJ2-7	TRBD2	CASSREGGSWYEQYF	TGTGCCAGCTCCCGGGAGGGCGGGAGTTGGTACGAGCAGTACTTC
.	TRBV5-1	TRBJ1-1	.	CASSSQSQGSFMNTEAFF	TGCGCCAGCAGCTCTCAATCGCAGGGCTCGTTCATGAACACTGAAGCTTTCTTT
.	TRBV24-1	TRBJ1-5	.	CATSDLGESQPQHF	TGTGCCACCAGTGATTTGGGGGAGAGTCAGCCCCAGCATTTT
.	TRBV9	TRBJ2-7	TRBD1	CASSVGGTGSYEQYF	TGTGCCAGCAGCGTAGGGGGGACAGGGTCCTACGAGCAGTACTTC
.	TRBV19	TRBJ1-2	.	CASSIAAARRDGYTF	TGTGCCAGTAGTATAGCCGCGGCCCGGAGAGATGGCTACACCTTC
.	TRBV27	TRBJ2-7	TRBD2	CAPVGGGSYEQYF	TGTGCCCCCGTGGGGGGGGGCTCCTACGAGCAGTACTTC
.	TRBV20-1	TRBJ2-3	.	CSASGGLGGWDTQYF	TGCAGTGCTAGTGGGGGACTAGGGGGCTGGGATACGCAGTATTTT
.	TRBV15	TRBJ2-3	TRBD2	CATGRGDPSTDTQYF	TGTGCCACCGGGCGGGGGGACCCAAGCACAGATACGCAGTATTTT
.	TRBV6-6	TRBJ2-3	.	CASRYLPDSDTQYF	TGTGCCAGCAGGTATCTTCCAGACAGCGATACGCAGTATTTT
once	TRBV6-4	TRBJ2-5	TRBD1	CASSDKFTASGQQETQYF	TGTGCCAGCAGTGACAAATTTACGGCTTCGGGACAGCAAGAGACCCAGTACTTC
.	TRBV4-1	TRBJ2-3	TRBD2	CASSPGILAGITDTQYF	TGCGCCAGCAGCCCCGGGATTCTAGCGGGGATCACAGATACGCAGTATTTT
.	TRBV28	TRBJ2-3	.	CASSLSGTSSADTQYF	TGTGCCAGCAGTTTATCCGGGACTTCCTCGGCAGATACGCAGTATTTT
.	TRBV10-1	TRBJ1-2	TRBD1	CASSDNPGQRANYGYTF	TGCGCCAGCAGTGATAATCCGGGACAGAGAGCTAACTATGGCTACACCTTC
many	TRBV7-2	TRBJ2-1	.	CASEIAAYNEQFF	TGTGCCAGCGAGATAGCGGCGTACAATGAGCAGTTCTTC
.	TRBV19	TRBJ2-1	TRBD2	CASTLTSGIYNEQFF	TGTGCCAGTACCCTGACTAGCGGGATATACAATGAGCAGTTCTTC
.	TRBV18	TRBJ1-1	TRBD1	CASSPIGTGGNTEAFF	TGTGCCAGCTCACCAATTGGGACAGGGGGTAACACTGAAGCTTTCTTT
.	TRBV27	TRBJ2-2	.	CASSSSGELFF	TGTGCCAGCAGTTCGTCCGGGGAGCTGTTTTTT
.	TRBV5-1	TRBJ2-3	TRBD2	CASSLRLADTTDTQYF	TGCGCCAGCAGCTTGAGGCTAGCGGACACCACAGATACGCAGTATTTT
.	TRBV27	TRBJ1-1	.	CASSPLARTENTEAFF	TGTGCCAGCAGTCCCCTTGCCAGGACAGAGAACACTGAAGCTTTCTTT
.	TRBV5-5	TRBJ2-2	TRBD2	CASRGDVSPGELFF	TGTGCCAGCCGGGGGGATGTTAGTCCCGGGGAGCTGTTTTTT
.	TRBV5-6	TRBJ1-1	.	CASSGGQNTEAFF	TGTGCCAGCAGCGGCGGCCAAAACACTGAAGCTTTCTTT
.	TRBV5-1	TRBJ2-2	TRBD1	CASSARTGNTGELFF	TGCGCCAGCAGCGCGCGGACAGGGAACACCGGGGAGCTGTTTTTT
few	TRBV12-3/TRBV12-4	TRBJ1-1	.	CASSLGLNTEAFF	TGTGCCAGCAGTTTGGGGCTGAACACTGAAGCTTTCTTT
.	TRBV9	TRBJ2-3	TRBD2	CASSVVGTSGPTDTQYF	TGTGCCAGCAGCGTAGTAGGGACTAGCGGCCCCACAGATACGCAGTATTTT